Listed below are T cell receptor beta chains from one sample, sequenced in a study of blood T cell repertoires in COVID-19. Profiled with immunoSEQ multiplex PCR; TCRdb holds only in-frame clones, not every one. The sample yields about 300,000 clones, 89% seen once. The sample comprised peripheral blood. Source of these receptors: a man younger than 35 who had recovered from COVID-19. CDR3s leave out the opening cysteine and the closing phenylalanine or tryptophan. Clone size is given for some rows only: seen once, a few or many times, or a class if the clone is expanded.

V	J	size	CDR3
TRBV7-9	TRBJ2-7	.	ASSQGQETLQY
TRBV6-2/TRBV6-3	TRBJ2-7	.	ASSYSMDRGPSYEQY
TRBV20-1	TRBJ2-3	.	SASLPPGLEVTDTQY
TRBV19	TRBJ1-5	.	ASSFRTGGAGQPQH
TRBV2	TRBJ1-1	once	ASSEEGGTEAF
TRBV29-1	TRBJ2-7	.	SVELAGVGYEQY
TRBV30	TRBJ2-7	once	AYSGLPGYEQY
TRBV5-6	TRBJ2-7	few	ASSLPGVNEQY
TRBV19	TRBJ2-1	.	ASSSSGYSTNEQF
TRBV5-5	TRBJ2-7	.	ASSLGPYSYEQY
TRBV2	TRBJ2-7	.	AAEGPRKDRLSYEQY
TRBV6-1	TRBJ1-5	.	ASSEALLGDWQPQH
TRBV19	TRBJ2-6	.	ASSIDGGAGANVLT
TRBV3-1/TRBV3-2	TRBJ2-5	.	ASSQDGQTQY
TRBV6-5	TRBJ1-3	.	ASSYGSGNTIY
TRBV5-1	TRBJ1-2	.	ASSLVSGDYGYT
TRBV9	TRBJ1-5	.	ASSMGQGPQNQPQH
TRBV7-3	TRBJ1-2	.	ASSLTGTDSHNYGYT
TRBV4-1	TRBJ2-7	.	ASSQDSYEQY
TRBV5-6	TRBJ2-5	.	ASPGVGGETQY
TRBV5-1	TRBJ2-7	.	ASSLAEGSEQY
TRBV19	TRBJ1-1	.	ASSMLGHPNTEAF
TRBV13	TRBJ2-1	.	ASSLFGDNEQF
TRBV27	TRBJ2-7	.	ASSPRSSYEQY
TRBV18	TRBJ1-3	.	ASSAAARFGNTIY
TRBV5-4	TRBJ1-1	once	ASSLAGLANTEAF
TRBV12-1	TRBJ1-6	.	ASSLNWTDPNGSPLH
TRBV2	TRBJ1-6	.	ASSPPPGSPLH
TRBV30	TRBJ1-3	.	AWRGIGTSPGNTIY
TRBV30	TRBJ1-3	.	AWSSGSAGNTIY
TRBV18	TRBJ1-1	.	ASSSQGYTEAF
TRBV13	TRBJ2-3	.	ASSSAGSTDTQY
TRBV5-4	TRBJ1-1	.	ASSSQGRTEAF
TRBV5-5	TRBJ2-7	once	ASNVGSSYEQY
TRBV3-1/TRBV3-2	TRBJ2-5	.	ASSPLGGNLETQY
TRBV7-9	TRBJ2-1	.	ASSSPTAGGSYNEQF
TRBV5-5	TRBJ1-4	.	ASSLGGPNEKLF